The 2 T cell receptor beta chains below all came from one sample that was sequenced in a study of T-cell reconstitution after alpha-beta-depleted transplantation in children. Unique molecular identifiers featured in how the TCRbeta library was prepared. One entry per CDR3 protein results from TCRdb running MiXCR on the PCR reads. The sample contains 250,000 to 300,000 distinct CDR3 sequences, 9.9% of which appear only once. The sequences come from PBMCs from the stem cell graft donor, collected from the stem cell graft. These receptors originate from a human donor who donated a stem cell graft to a child with SCID.

CDR3 amino acids: CASSLSAGVGNQPQHF. Written as DNA, the CDR3 is TGTGCCAGCAGTTTAAGTGCAGGGGTCGGGAATCAGCCCCAGCATTTT. V usage is TRBV12-3 or TRBV12-4 and J usage is TRBJ1-5; TRBD1 might be the D (6 bases). Trimming left V 2 bases short and J 4 bases short, with 15 bases between. The CDR3 extends over 16 amino acids.

This clonotype was counted only a few times. V usage is TRBV20-1 and J usage is TRBJ2-3; 10 bases are shared with TRBD2. The CDR3 is 15 residues long. Germline CDR1 reads DFQATT; CDR2 reads SNEGSKA (reference sequence). Trimming at V came to 4 bases and at J to 5 bases, leaving 9 bases not matched to a gene. CDR3 amino acids: CSATPGLAGVDTQYF. The CDR3 region has the DNA TGCAGTGCTACCCCTGGGCTAGCGGGGGTAGATACGCAGTATTTT.